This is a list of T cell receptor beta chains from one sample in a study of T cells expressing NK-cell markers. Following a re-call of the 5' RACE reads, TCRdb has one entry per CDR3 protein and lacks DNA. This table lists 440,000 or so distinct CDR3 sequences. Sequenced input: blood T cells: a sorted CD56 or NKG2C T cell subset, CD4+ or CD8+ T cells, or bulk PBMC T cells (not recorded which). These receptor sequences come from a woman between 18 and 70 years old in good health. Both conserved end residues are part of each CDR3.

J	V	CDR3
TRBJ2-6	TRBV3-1	CASSPDKGYSGANVLTF
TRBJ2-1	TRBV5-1	CASSALRDSYNEQFF
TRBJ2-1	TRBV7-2	CASSLSGGSTYNEQFF
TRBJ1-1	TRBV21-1	CASSNRTGMNTEAFF
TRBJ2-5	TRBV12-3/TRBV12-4	CASSLSRPETQYF
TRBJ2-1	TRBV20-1	CSARAQGRRTSGRVHEQFF
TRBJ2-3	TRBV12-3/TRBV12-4	CASSSSGTPRVLPDTQYF
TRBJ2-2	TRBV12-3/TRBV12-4	CASSLGVRKDTGELFF
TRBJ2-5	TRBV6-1	CASNGEYGETQYF
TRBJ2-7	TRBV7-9	CASSGPLRLDEQYF
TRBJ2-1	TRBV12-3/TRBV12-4	CASSFGGSESYNEQFF
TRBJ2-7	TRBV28	CASTGFGEQYF
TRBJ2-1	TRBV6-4	CASSRNSEMSEQFF
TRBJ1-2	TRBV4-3	CASSQEGNYGYTF
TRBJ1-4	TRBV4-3	CASRPGQGGVNEKLFF
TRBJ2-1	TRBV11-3	CASSAHHIRNEQFF
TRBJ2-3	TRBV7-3	CASSRLAGATDTQYF
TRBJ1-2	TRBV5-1	CASSSQGQNYTF
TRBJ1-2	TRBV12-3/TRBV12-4	CASSLALGQARGYTF
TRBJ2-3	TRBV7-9	CASGNPNSDTQYF
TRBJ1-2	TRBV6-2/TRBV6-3	CASNPLTPNYGYTF
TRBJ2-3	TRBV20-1	CSARDFKAGRTDTQYF
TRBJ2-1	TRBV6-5	CASSYSEGGPKDNEQFF
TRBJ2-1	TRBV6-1	CASTVTSGRGGEQFF
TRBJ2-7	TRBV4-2	CASSRGSGQDSYEQYF
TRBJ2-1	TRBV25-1	CASSEDQYGYNEQFF
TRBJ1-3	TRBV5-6	CASSRGYSGNTIYF
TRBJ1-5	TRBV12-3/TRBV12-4	CASTVGRAGGEPQHF
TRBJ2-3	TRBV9	CASSARPAFLGNTDTQYF
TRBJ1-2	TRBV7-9	CASSPRQGRDGYTF
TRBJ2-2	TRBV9	CASSGGMNTGELFF
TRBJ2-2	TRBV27	CASSPWTGGHTGELFF
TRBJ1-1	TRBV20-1	CSARDWVPNTEAFF
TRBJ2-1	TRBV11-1	CASSLQLGLAGVPYNEQFF
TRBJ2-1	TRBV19	CASNPGTGDFGPYNEQFF
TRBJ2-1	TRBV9	CASSVVAGAQNNEQFF
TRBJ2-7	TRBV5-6	CASSLPGASYEQYF
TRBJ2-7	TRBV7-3	CASSFQRSGQGYEQYF
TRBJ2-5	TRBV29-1	CSVQPGNQETQYF
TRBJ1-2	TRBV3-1	CASTLGGDYGYTF
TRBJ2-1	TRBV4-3	CASSQDWTLGNEQFF
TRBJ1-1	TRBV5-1	CASSRGSSNTEAFF
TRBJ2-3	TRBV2	CAGLGRRIDTQYF
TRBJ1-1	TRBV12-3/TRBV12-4	CASSFGNTEAFF
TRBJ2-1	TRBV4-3	CASSQRLGDEQFF
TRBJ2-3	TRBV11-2	CASNAGPNRLDTQYF
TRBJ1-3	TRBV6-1	CASSRAGPGNTIYF
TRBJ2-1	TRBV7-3	CASSLTGVGYNEQFF
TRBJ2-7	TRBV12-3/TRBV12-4	CASSPRSYEQYF
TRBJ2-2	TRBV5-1	CASSWGRGFLAGELFF
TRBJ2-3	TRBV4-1	CASSQDSSGWGTDTQYF
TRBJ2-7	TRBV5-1	CASRTLAVNSYEQYF